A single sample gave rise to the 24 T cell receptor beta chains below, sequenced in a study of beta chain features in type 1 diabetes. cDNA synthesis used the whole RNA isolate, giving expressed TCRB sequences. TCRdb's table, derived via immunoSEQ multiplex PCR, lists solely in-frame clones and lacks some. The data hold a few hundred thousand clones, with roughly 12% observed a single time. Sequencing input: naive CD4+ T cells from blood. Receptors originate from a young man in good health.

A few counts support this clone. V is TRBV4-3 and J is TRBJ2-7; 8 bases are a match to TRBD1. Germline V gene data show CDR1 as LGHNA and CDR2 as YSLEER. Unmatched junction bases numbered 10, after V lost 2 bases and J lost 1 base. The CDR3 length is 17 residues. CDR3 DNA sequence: TGCGCCAGCAGCCAACGTCTCGCGGACAGGGAGTCCTACGAGCAGTACTTC. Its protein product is CASSQRLADRESYEQYF.

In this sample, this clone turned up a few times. Written as DNA, the CDR3 is TGTGCCAGCAGTTTGCCCAGGGTGAGCACTGAAGCTTTCTTT. Amino acid sequence: CASSLPRVSTEAFF. The chain links TRBV28 to TRBJ1-1, with D possibly being TRBD1 (5 bases). Germline CDR1 MDHEN, CDR2 SYDVKM. V gave up 3 bases and J gave up 4 bases, with 12 bases separating them. This CDR3 comprises 14 residues.

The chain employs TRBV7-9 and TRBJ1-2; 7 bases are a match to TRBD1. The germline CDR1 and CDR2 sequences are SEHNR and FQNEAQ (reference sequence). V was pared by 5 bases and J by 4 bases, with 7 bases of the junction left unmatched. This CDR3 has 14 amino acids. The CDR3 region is CASSRTGDVYGYTF. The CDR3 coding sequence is TGTGCCAGCAGCCGGACAGGCGATGTCTATGGCTACACCTTC. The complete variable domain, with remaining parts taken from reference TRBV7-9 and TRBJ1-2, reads DTGVSQNPRHKITKRGQNVTFRCDPISEHNRLYWYRQTLGQGPEFLTYFQNEAQLEKSRLLSDRFSAERPKGSFSTLEIQRTEQGDSAMYLCASSRTGDVYGYTFGSGTRLTVV.

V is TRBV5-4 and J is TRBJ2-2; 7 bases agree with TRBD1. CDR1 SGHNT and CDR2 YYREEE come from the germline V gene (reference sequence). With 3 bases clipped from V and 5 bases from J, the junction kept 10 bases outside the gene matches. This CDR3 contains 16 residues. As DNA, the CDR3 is TGTGCCAGCAGCTCTCGTACAGGGGCAGGGACCGGGGAGCTGTTTTTT. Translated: CASSSRTGAGTGELFF.

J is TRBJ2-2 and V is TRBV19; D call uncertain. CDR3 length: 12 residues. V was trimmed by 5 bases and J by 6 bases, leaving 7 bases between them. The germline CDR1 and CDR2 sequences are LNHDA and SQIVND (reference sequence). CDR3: CASSAVPGELFF. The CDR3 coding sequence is TGTGCCAGTAGTGCGGTTCCCGGGGAGCTGTTTTTT.

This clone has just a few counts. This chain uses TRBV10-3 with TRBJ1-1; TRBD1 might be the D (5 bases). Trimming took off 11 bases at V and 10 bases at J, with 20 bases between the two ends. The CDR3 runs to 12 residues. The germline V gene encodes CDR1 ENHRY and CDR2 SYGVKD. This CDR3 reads CAATTGFLGAFF. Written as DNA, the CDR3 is TGTGCCGCAACTACAGGCTTCTTAGGAGCTTTCTTT.

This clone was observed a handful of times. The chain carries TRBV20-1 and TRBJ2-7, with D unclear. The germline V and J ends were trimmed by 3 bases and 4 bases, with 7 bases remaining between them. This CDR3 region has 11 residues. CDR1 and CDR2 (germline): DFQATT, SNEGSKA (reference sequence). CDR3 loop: CSASAQYEQYF. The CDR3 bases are TGCAGTGCTAGTGCTCAGTACGAGCAGTACTTC.

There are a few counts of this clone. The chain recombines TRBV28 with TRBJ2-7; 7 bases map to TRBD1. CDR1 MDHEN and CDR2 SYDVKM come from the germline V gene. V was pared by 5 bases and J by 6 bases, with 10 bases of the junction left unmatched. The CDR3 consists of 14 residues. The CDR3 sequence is CASSAPGQILEQYF. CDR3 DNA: TGTGCCAGCAGTGCGCCGGGACAGATTCTCGAGCAGTACTTC.

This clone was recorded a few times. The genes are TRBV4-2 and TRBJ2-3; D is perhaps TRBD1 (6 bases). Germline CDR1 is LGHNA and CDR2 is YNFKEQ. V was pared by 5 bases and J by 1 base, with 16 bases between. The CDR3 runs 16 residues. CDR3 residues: CASSLKRGTGTDTQYF. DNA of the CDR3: TGTGCCAGCAGCTTGAAGAGGGGGACGGGCACAGATACGCAGTATTTT.

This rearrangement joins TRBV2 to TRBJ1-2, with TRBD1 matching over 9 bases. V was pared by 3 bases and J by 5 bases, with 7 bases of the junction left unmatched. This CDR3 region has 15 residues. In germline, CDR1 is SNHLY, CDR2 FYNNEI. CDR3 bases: TGTGCCAGCAGTGACCTGGGACAGGGATTATATGGCTACACCTTC. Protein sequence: CASSDLGQGLYGYTF.

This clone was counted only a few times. CDR3 amino acids: CAWQKSPSGYGYTF. As DNA, the CDR3 is TGTGCCTGGCAGAAGTCACCGTCAGGCTATGGCTACACCTTC. The chain carries TRBV30 and TRBJ1-2, with D unresolved. Germline V gene lookup returns CDR1 GTSNPN and CDR2 SVGIG (reference sequence). The V end was cut by 5 bases, the J end by 4 bases, with 17 bases between. This CDR3 region has 14 residues.

CDR3 sequence: CASSYSGSGETQYF. The CDR3 nucleotides are TGTGCCAGCAGCTATAGCGGGAGTGGGGAGACCCAGTACTTC. The chain couples TRBV7-3 to TRBJ2-5; TRBD2 matches 9 bases. The CDR3 length is 14 residues. Per germline, CDR1 SGHTA and CDR2 FQGTGA. J was trimmed by 5 bases and V by 4 bases; bases with no gene match: 5.

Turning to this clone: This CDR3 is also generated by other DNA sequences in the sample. The CDR3 protein is CASSQDLYGYTF. Here the CDR3 DNA reads TGCGCCAGCAGCCAAGATCTCTATGGCTACACCTTC. The V and J genes are TRBV4-1 and TRBJ1-2; D gene unclear. In germline, CDR1 is MGHRA, CDR2 YSYEKL. Trimming took off 0 bases at V and 4 bases at J, with 3 bases between the two ends. The CDR3 has 12 amino acids.

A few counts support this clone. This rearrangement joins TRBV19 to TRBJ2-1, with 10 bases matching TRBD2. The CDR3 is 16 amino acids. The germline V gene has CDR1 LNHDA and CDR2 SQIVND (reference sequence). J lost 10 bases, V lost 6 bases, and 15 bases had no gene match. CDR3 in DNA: TGTGCCAGTAGAGATTGGACTAGCGGAAAGGAGGGAGAGCAGTTCTTC. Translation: CASRDWTSGKEGEQFF.

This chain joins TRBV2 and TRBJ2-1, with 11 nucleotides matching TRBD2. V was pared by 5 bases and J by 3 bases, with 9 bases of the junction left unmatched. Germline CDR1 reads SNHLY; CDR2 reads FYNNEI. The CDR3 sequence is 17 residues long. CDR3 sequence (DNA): TGTGCCAGCAGTTCTCAGGTGCTAGCGGGAGGCTACAATGAGCAGTTCTTC. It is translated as CASSSQVLAGGYNEQFF.

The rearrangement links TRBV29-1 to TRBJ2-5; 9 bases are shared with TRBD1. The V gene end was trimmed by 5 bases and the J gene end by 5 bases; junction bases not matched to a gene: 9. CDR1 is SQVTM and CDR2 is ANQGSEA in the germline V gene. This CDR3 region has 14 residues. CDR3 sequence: CSVTPGTGKETQYF. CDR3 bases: TGCAGCGTTACGCCCGGGACAGGGAAGGAGACCCAGTACTTC.

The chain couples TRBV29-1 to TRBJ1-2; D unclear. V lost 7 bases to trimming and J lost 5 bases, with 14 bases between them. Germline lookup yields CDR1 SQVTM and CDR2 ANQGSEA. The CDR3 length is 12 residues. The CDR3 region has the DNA TGCAGCGCCCCGAGGGAGCGGTATGGCTACACCTTC. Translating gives CSAPRERYGYTF.

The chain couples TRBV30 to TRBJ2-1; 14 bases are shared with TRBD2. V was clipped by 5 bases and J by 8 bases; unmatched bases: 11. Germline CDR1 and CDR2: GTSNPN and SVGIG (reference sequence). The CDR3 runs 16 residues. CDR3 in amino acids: CAWDRLAGGPVDEQFF. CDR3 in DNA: TGTGCCTGGGATCGACTAGCGGGAGGGCCAGTGGATGAGCAGTTCTTC.

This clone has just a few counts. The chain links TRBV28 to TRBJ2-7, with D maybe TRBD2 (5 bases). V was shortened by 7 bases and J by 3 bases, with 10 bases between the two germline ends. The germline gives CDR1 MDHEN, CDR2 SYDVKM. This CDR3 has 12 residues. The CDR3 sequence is CASTSRFYEQYF. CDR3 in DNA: TGTGCCAGCACTAGCAGATTCTACGAGCAGTACTTC. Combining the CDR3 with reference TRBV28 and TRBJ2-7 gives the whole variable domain DVKVTQSSRYLVKRTGEKVFLECVQDMDHENMFWYRQDPGLGLRLIYFSYDVKMKEKGDIPEGYSVSREKKERFSLILESASTNQTSMYLCASTSRFYEQYFGPGTRLTVT.

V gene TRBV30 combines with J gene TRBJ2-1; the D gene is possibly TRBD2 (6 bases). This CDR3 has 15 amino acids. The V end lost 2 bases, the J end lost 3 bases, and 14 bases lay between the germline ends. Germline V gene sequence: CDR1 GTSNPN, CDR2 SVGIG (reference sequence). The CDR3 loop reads CAWSPGLRSYNEQFF. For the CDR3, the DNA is TGTGCCTGGAGTCCGGGACTGAGAAGCTACAATGAGCAGTTCTTC.

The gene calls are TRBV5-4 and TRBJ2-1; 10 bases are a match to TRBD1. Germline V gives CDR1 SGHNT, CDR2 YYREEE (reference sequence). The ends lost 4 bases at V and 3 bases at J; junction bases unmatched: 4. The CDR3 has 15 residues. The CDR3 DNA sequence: TGTGCCAGCAGCAGAGGGACAGGGGTCTACAATGAGCAGTTCTTC. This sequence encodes CASSRGTGVYNEQFF.

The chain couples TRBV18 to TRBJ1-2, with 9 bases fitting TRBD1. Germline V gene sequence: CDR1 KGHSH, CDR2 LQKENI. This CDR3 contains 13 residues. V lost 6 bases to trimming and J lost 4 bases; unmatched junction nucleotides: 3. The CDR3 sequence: CASSPTGGYGYTF. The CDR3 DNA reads TGTGCCAGCTCGCCGACAGGGGGCTATGGCTACACCTTC.

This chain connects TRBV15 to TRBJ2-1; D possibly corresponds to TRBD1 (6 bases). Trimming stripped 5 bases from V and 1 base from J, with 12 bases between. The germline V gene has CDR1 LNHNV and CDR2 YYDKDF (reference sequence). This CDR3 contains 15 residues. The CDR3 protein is CATSLGHSSYNEQFF. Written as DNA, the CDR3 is TGTGCCACCAGCCTGGGACACTCATCCTACAATGAGCAGTTCTTC.

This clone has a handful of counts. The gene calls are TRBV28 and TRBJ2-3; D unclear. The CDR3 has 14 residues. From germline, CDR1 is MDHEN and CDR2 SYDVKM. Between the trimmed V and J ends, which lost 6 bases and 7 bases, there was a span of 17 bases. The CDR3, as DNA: TGTGCCAGCAGCCAGAGGTCTGGCTCATATACGCAGTATTTT. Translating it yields CASSQRSGSYTQYF.